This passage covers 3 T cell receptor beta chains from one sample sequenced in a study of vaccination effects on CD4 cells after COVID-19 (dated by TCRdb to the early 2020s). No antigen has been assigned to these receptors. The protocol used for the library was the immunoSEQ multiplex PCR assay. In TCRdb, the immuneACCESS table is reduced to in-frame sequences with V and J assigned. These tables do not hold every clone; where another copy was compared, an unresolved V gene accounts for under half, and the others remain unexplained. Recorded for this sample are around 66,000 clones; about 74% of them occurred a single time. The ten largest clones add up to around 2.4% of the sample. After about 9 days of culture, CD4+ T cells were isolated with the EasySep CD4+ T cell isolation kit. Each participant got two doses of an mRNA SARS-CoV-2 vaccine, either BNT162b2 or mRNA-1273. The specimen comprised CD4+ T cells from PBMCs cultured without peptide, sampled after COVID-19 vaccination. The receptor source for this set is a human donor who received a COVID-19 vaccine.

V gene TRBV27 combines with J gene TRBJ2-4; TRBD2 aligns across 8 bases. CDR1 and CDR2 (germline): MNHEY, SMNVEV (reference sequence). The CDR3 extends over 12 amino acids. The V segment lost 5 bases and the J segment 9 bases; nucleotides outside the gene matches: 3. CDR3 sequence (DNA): TGTGCCAGCAGTCCCCGGGAGGGCATTCAGTACTTC. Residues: CASSPREGIQYF.

CDR3 DNA: TGTGCCAGCAGCCAAGGGCTGGCAGTTCCGTTCTTC. It encodes CASSQGLAVPFF. The rearrangement uses TRBV14 and TRBJ2-1; D is ambiguous. Between the trimmed V and J ends, which lost 1 base and 15 bases, there was a span of 13 bases. The germline V gene encodes CDR1 SGHDN and CDR2 FVKESK. The CDR3 has 12 residues.

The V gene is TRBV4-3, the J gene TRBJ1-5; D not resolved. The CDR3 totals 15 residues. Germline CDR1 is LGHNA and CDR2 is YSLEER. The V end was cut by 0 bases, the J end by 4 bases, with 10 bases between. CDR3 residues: CASSQDRQTNQPQHF. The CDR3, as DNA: TGCGCCAGCAGCCAAGATCGGCAGACTAATCAGCCCCAGCATTTT.